The next 3 T cell receptor beta chains were all read from a single sample in a study of blood T cell repertoires in COVID-19. Method: immunoSEQ multiplex PCR; TCRdb's copy keeps in-frame clones and lacks some. The sample holds hundreds of thousands of clones, approximately 86% seen once. Sequencing was carried out using peripheral blood. These receptors were collected from a man in his forties or fifties with acute or convalescent COVID-19.

This clone has just one count. The chain uses TRBV11-2 and TRBJ2-7; 8 bases align to TRBD2. V dropped 0 bases and J dropped 3; count of bases not matched to a gene: 4. Germline lookup yields CDR1 SGHAT and CDR2 FQNNGV. This CDR3 has 15 residues. Here the CDR3 DNA reads TGTGCCAGCAGCTTAGACAGGACTAGCATCTACGAGCAGTACTTC. This codes for CASSLDRTSIYEQYF. Based on the CDR3 plus reference TRBV11-2 and TRBJ2-7, the full variable domain is EAGVAQSPRYKIIEKRQSVAFWCNPISGHATLYWYQQILGQGPKLLIQFQNNGVVDDSQLPKDRFSAERLKGVDSTLKIQPAKLEDSAVYLCASSLDRTSIYEQYFGPGTRLTVT.

The rearrangement joins TRBV2 to TRBJ1-6; D possibly corresponds to TRBD1 (5 bases). CDR1 and CDR2 from the germline V gene are SNHLY and FYNNEI. V lost 3 bases to trimming and J lost 5 bases, with 8 bases between them. This CDR3 is 14 amino acids long. The CDR3 nucleotides are TGTGCCAGCAGTGACAGGGTTCATAATTCACCCCTCCACTTT. Protein product: CASSDRVHNSPLHF.

Regarding this clone: The identical CDR3 is also encoded by other nucleotide sequences in the sample. The V call is TRBV18, the J call TRBJ2-7, with 8 nucleotides matching TRBD1. The ends lost 4 bases at V and 6 bases at J; junction bases unmatched: 2. The CDR3 is 12 residues long. Germline-derived CDR1 and CDR2 are KGHSH and LQKENI. The CDR3 protein is CASSLGQGEQYF. For the CDR3, the DNA is TGTGCCAGCTCACTTGGACAGGGCGAGCAGTACTTC.